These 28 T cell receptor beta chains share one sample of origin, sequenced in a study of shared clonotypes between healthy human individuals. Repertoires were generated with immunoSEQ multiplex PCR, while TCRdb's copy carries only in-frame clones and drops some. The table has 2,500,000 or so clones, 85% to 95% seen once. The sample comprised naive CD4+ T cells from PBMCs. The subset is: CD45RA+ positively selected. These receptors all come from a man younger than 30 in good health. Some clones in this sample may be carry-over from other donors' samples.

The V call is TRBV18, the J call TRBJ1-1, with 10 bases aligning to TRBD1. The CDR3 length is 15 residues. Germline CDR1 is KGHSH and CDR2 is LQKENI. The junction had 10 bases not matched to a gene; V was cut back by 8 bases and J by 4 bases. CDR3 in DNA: TGTGCCAGCATTCGGGACAGGGGACAGGGCACTGAAGCTTTCTTT. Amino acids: CASIRDRGQGTEAFF. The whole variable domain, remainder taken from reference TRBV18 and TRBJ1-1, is NAGVMQNPRHLVRRRGQEARLRCSPMKGHSHVYWYRQLPEEGLKFMVYLQKENIIDESGMPKERFSAEFPKEGPSILRIQQVVRGDSAAYFCASIRDRGQGTEAFFGQGTRLTVV.

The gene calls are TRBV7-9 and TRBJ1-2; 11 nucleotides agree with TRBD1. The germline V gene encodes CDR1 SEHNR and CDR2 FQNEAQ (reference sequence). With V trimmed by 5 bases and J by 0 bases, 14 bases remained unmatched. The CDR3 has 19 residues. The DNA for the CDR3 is TGTGCCAGCAGCCCCCTTAGGGGACAGGGGGTCGAGCCTAACTATGGCTACACCTTC. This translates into CASSPLRGQGVEPNYGYTF.

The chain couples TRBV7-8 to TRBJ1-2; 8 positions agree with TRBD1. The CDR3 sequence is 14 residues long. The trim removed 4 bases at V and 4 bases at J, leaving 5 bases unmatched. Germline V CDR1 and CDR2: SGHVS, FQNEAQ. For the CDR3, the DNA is TGTGCCAGCAGCTATGAACAGGGGGGCTATGGCTACACCTTC. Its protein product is CASSYEQGGYGYTF. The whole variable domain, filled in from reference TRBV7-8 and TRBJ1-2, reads GAGVSQSPRYKVAKRGQDVALRCDPISGHVSLFWYQQALGQGPEFLTYFQNEAQLDKSGLPSDRFFAERPEGSVSTLKIQRTQQEDSAVYLCASSYEQGGYGYTFGSGTRLTVV.

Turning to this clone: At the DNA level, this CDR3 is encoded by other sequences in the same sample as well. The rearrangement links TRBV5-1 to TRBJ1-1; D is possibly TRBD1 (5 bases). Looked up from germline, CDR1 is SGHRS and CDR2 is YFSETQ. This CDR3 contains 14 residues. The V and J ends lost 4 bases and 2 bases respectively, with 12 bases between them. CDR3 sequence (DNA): TGCGCCAGCAGCGGCCGGGACGCAAACACTGAAGCTTTCTTT. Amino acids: CASSGRDANTEAFF.

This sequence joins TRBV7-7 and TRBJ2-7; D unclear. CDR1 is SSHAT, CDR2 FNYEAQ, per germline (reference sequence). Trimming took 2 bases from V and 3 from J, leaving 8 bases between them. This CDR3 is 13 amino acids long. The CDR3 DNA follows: TGTGCCAGCAGCTTAATCCTCATCTACGAGCAGTACTTC. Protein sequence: CASSLILIYEQYF. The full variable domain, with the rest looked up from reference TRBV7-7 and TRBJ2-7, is GAGVSQSPRYKVTKRGQDVTLRCDPISSHATLYWYQQALGQGPEFLTYFNYEAQPDKSGLPSDRFSAERPEGSISTLTIQRTEQRDSAMYRCASSLILIYEQYFGPGTRLTVT.

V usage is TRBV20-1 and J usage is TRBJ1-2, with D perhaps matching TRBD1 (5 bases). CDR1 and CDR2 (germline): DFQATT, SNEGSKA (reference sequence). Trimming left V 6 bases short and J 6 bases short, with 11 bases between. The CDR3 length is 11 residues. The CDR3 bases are TGCAGTGCCCTTAGGACAAATGGCTACACCTTC. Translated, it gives CSALRTNGYTF.

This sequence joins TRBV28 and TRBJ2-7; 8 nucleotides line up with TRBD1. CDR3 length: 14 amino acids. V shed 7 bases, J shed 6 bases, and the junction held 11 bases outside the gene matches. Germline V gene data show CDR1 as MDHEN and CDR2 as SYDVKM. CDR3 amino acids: CASTASDRVREQYF. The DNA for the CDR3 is TGTGCCAGCACCGCATCGGACAGGGTTCGCGAGCAGTACTTC.

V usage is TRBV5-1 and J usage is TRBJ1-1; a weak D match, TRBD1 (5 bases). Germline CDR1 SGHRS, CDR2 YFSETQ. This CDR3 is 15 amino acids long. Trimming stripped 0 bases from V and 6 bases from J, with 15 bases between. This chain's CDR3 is CASSLGTAGRSEAFF. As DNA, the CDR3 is TGCGCCAGCAGCTTGGGAACGGCAGGGAGGTCTGAAGCTTTCTTT. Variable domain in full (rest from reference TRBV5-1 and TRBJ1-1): KAGVTQTPRYLIKTRGQQVTLSCSPISGHRSVSWYQQTPGQGLQFLFEYFSETQRNKGNFPGRFSGRQFSNSRSEMNVSTLELGDSALYLCASSLGTAGRSEAFFGQGTRLTVV.

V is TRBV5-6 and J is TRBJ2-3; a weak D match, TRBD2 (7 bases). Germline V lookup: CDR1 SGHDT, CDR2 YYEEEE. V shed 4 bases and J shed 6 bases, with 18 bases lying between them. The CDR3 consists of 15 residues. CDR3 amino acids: CASSRNRGGLDTQYF. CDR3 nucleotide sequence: TGTGCCAGCAGCCGAAATCGCGGGGGCCTGGATACGCAGTATTTT.

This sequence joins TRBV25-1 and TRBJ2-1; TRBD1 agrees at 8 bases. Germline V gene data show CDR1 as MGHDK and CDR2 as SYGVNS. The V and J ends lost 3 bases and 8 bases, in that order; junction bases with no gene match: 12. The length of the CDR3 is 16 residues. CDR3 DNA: TGTGCCAGCAGTGACCTACCTGGGACAGGAAGGGATGAGCAGTTCTTC. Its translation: CASSDLPGTGRDEQFF.

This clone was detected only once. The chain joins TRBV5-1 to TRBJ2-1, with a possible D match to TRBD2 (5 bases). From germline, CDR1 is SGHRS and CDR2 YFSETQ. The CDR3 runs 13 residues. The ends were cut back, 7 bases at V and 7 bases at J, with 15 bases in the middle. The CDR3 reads CASSDTPGNEQFF. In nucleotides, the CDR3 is TGCGCCAGCTCCGACACCCCGGGGAATGAGCAGTTCTTC.

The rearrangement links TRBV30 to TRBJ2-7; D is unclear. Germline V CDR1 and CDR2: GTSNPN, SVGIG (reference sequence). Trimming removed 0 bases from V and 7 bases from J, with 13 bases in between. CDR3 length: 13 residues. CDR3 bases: TGTGCCTGGAGTGTAATTTCTGGTTTGGAGCAGTACTTC. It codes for CAWSVISGLEQYF. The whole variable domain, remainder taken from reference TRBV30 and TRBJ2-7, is SQTIHQWPATLVQPVGSPLSLECTVEGTSNPNLYWYRQAAGRGLQLLFYSVGIGQISSEVPQNLSASRPQDRQFILSSKKLLLSDSGFYLCAWSVISGLEQYFGPGTRLTVT.

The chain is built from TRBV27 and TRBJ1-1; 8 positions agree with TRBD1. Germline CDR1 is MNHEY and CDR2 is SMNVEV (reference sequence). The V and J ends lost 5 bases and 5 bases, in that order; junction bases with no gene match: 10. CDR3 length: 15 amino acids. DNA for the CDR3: TGTGCCAGCAGTCTTCAGGGGGCGATTCGGACTGAAGCTTTCTTT. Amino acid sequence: CASSLQGAIRTEAFF.

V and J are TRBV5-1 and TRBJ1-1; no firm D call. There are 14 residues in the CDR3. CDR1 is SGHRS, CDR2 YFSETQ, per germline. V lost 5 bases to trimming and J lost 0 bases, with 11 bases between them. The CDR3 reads CASSFLNLNTEAFF. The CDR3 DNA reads TGCGCCAGCAGTTTCCTTAACTTGAACACTGAAGCTTTCTTT.

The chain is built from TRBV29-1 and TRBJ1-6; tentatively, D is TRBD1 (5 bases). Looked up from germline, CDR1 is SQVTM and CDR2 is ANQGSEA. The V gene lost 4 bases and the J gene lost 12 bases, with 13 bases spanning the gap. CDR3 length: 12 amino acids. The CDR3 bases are TGCAGCGTTGGGGAGGCGCAGGGACCCCTCCACTTT. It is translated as CSVGEAQGPLHF.

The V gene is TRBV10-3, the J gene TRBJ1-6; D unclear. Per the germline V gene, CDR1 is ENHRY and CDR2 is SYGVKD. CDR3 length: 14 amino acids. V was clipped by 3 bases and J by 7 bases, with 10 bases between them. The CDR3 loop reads CAISDNRENSPLHF. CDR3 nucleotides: TGTGCCATCAGTGACAACAGAGAGAATTCACCCCTCCACTTT.

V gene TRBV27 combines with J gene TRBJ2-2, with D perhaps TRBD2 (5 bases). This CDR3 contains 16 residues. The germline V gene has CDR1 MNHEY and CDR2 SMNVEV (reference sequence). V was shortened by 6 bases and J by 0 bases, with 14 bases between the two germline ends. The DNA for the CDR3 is TGTGCCAGCAGACCCCGGTTAGCGCCGAACACCGGGGAGCTGTTTTTT. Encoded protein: CASRPRLAPNTGELFF.

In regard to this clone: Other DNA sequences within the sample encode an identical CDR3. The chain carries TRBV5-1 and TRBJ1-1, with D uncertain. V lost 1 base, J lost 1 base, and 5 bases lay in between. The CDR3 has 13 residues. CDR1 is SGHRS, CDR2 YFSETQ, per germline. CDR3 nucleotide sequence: TGCGCCAGCAGCTTGCCCGAGAACACTGAAGCTTTCTTT. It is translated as CASSLPENTEAFF.

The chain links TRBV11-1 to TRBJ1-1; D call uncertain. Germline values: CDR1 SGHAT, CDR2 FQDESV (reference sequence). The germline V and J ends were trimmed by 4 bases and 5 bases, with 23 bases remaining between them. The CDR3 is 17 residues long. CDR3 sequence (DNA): TGTGCCAGCAGCTCCAACTACCCCCTGGGTTATGGTACTGAAGCTTTCTTT. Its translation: CASSSNYPLGYGTEAFF.

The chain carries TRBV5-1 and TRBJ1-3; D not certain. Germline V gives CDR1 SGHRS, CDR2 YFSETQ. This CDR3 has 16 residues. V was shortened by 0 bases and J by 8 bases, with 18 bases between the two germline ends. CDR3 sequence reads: CASSLAIVGEGDTIYF. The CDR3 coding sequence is TGCGCCAGCAGCTTGGCCATTGTCGGAGAGGGAGACACCATATATTTT.

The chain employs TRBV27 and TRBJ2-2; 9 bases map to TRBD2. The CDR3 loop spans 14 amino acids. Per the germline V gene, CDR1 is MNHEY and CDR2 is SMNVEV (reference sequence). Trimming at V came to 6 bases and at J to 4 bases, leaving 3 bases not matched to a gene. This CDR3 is CASRGLATTGELFF. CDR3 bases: TGTGCCAGCAGGGGACTAGCTACCACCGGGGAGCTGTTTTTT.

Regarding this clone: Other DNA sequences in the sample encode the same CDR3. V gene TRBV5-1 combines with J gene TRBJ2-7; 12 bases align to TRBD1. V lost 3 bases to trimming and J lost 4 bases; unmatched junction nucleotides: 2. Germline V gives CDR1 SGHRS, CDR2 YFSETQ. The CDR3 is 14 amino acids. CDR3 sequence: CASSWGQGAYEQYF. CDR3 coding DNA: TGCGCCAGCAGCTGGGGACAGGGGGCATACGAGCAGTACTTC.

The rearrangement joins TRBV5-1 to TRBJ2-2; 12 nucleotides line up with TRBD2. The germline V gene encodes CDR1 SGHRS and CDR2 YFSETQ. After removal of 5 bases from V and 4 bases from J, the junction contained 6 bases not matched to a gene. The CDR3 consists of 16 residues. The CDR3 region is CASRLLAGGATGELFF. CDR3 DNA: TGCGCCAGCAGGCTACTAGCGGGAGGCGCCACCGGGGAGCTGTTTTTT.

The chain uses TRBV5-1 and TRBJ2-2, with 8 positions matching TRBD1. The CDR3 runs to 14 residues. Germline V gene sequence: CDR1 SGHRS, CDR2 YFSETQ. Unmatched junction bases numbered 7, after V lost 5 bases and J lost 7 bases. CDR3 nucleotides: TGCGCCAGCAGTGGGTCAGGGGGCAGCGGGGAGCTGTTTTTT. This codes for CASSGSGGSGELFF.

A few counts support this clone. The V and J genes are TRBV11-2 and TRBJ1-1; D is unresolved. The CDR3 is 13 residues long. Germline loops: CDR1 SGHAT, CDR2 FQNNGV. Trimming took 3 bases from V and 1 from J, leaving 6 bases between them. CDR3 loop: CASSFAGNTEAFF. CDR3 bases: TGTGCCAGCAGCTTCGCAGGGAACACTGAAGCTTTCTTT.

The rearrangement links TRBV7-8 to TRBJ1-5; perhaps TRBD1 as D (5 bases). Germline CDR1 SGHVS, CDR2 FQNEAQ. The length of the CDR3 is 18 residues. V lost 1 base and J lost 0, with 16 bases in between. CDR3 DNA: TGTGCCAGCAGCTTAGGGCGGAGTGGGGGACCTAGCAATCAGCCCCAGCATTTT. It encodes CASSLGRSGGPSNQPQHF. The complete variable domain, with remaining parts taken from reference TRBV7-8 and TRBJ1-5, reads GAGVSQSPRYKVAKRGQDVALRCDPISGHVSLFWYQQALGQGPEFLTYFQNEAQLDKSGLPSDRFFAERPEGSVSTLKIQRTQQEDSAVYLCASSLGRSGGPSNQPQHFGDGTRLSIL.

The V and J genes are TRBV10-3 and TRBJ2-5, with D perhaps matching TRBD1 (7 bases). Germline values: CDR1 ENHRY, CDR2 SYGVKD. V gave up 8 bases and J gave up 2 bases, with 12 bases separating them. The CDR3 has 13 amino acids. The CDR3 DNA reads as TGTGCCATCGGGAGGACAGGTCAAGAGACCCAGTACTTC. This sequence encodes CAIGRTGQETQYF.

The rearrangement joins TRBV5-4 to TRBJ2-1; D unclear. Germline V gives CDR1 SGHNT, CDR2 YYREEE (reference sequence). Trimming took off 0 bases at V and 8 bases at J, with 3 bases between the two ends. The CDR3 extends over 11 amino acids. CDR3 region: CASSLGHEQFF. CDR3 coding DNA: TGTGCCAGCAGCTTGGGCCATGAGCAGTTCTTC. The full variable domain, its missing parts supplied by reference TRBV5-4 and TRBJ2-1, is ETGVTQSPTHLIKTRGQQVTLRCSSQSGHNTVSWYQQALGQGPQFIFQYYREEENGRGNFPPRFSGLQFPNYSSELNVNALELDDSALYLCASSLGHEQFFGPGTRLTVL.